This TCR beta chain was captured in a study of shared clonotypes between healthy human individuals. CDR1 and CDR2 from the germline V gene are SGHRS and YFSETQ. This CDR3 spans 15 amino acids. V was clipped by 2 bases and J by 8 bases, with 19 bases between them. Sorted-subset replicate PCRs used 200 ng of genomic DNA. This amount corresponded to 30,000 to 35,000 T cell genomes. Repertoires were generated with immunoSEQ multiplex PCR, while TCRdb's copy carries only in-frame clones and drops some. The data show about a million clones, roughly 80% seen once. This clone has only a few counts. Its antigen remains unidentified. Study observations and caveats: Only blood was sampled, and tissue TCR repertoires likely differ from blood ones. Naive subsets usually exceeded memory subsets in estimated richness.

The V gene is TRBV5-1, the J gene TRBJ1-2; D uncertain. This clonotype originated in a man younger than 30 in good health. Sequenced: memory CD4+ T cells sorted from blood. Stated subset: CD45RA-negative fraction. The CDR3 region is CASSFTSGPAGGYTF. As DNA, the CDR3 is TGCGCCAGCAGCTTCACCTCCGGGCCGGCGGGAGGCTACACCTTC.